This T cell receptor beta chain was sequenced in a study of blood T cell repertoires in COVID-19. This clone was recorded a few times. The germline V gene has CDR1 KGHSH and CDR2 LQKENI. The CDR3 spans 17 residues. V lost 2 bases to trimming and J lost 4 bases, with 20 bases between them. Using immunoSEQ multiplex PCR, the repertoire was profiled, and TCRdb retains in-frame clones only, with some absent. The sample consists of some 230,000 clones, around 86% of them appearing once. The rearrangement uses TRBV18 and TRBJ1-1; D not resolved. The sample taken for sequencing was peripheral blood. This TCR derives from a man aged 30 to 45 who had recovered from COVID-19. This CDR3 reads CASSPNQDSRSTTEAFF. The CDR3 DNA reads TGTGCCAGCTCACCAAACCAGGACTCCCGCTCAACCACTGAAGCTTTCTTT. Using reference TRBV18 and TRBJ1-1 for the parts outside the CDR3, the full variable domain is NAGVMQNPRHLVRRRGQEARLRCSPMKGHSHVYWYRQLPEEGLKFMVYLQKENIIDESGMPKERFSAEFPKEGPSILRIQQVVRGDSAAYFCASSPNQDSRSTTEAFFGQGTRLTVV.